The clone carrying this T cell receptor (beta chain) was seen a handful of times. Its target is unknown. With V trimmed by 1 base and J by 8 bases, 9 bases remained unmatched. Germline assignment: CDR1 SGHTA and CDR2 FQGTGA. The CDR3 extends over 16 amino acids. The sample originates from a study of CD8 T cells in ankylosing spondylitis. Study-wide results and limits: Earlier authors reported some of these motif variants in reactive arthritis synovial fluid and blood. In ankylosing spondylitis patients, matched synovial fluid reportedly showed significant enrichment of disease-linked clones. Roughly eight highly homologous variants made up a TCR beta motif that seemed to typify ankylosing spondylitis blood.

TCRdb re-analysed the 5' RACE reads in MiXCR, keeping a single row per CDR3 protein. The table includes fewer than 750,000 distinct CDR3 sequences, over 15% detected once. V is TRBV7-3 and J is TRBJ2-1; 9 nucleotides agree with TRBD2. The clonotype originates from a male donor with ankylosing spondylitis. Sequenced input: blood, either unsorted or a sorted T cell fraction (not recorded which). DNA of the CDR3: TGTGCCAGCAGCTTAATGGCGGGAGGGCCCTTCGATGAGCAGTTCTTC. Amino acid sequence: CASSLMAGGPFDEQFF. The full variable domain, its missing parts supplied by reference TRBV7-3 and TRBJ2-1, is GAGVSQTPSNKVTEKGKYVELRCDPISGHTALYWYRQSLGQGPEFLIYFQGTGAADDSGLPNDRFFAVRPEGSVSTLKIQRTERGDSAVYLCASSLMAGGPFDEQFFGPGTRLTVL.